This T cell receptor beta chain emerged from a study of naive and memory T cell subsets. Study-wide results and limits: Activation and differentiation may alter RNA-based TCR counts. In naive cells, over 90% of TCR sequences were seen only once.

This CDR3 is 18 amino acids long. CDR1 and CDR2 from the germline V gene are LNHDA and SQIVND (reference sequence). The ends lost 7 bases at V and 3 bases at J; junction bases unmatched: 17. Two oligonucleotides, mixed equimolar, formed the beta constant-region primer covering TRBC1 and TRBC2. Each CDR3 protein gets one entry after TCRdb re-called the UMI-ligation and nested PCR reads with MiXCR. The sample records tens of thousands of distinct CDR3 sequences, more than 10% being singletons. This clonotype appeared a few times. The antigen is undetermined. After CD4 positive bead selection, the CD4-negative fraction gave CD8 T cells.

Material for sequencing was effector memory CD4+ T cells from blood. The sample's subset: effector memory, CD45RA- CD27-. This sequence joins TRBV19 and TRBJ1-2, with 10 bases lining up with TRBD1. The receptor was derived from a human donor in good health. CDR3 in amino acids: CASTHMGHRDRGDYGYTF. CDR3 coding DNA: TGTGCCAGTACCCATATGGGACACCGGGACAGGGGCGACTATGGCTACACCTTC.